This is a list of T cell receptor beta chains from one sample in a study of blood T cell repertoires in COVID-19. TCRdb's table, derived via immunoSEQ multiplex PCR, lists solely in-frame clones and lacks some. The sample contains more than 200,000 clones, about 90% of which appear only once. Sequenced input: peripheral blood. All receptors come from an older woman with acute or convalescent COVID-19. Each CDR3 is given with its conserved first and last residue. The D gene is left open where the match is weak. Clone sizes are given selectively: once, few, many, or a class where the clone is expanded.

d_gene: -; v_gene: TRBV2; j_gene: TRBJ1-5; abundance: -; CDR3aa: CASREQGLPNQPQHF; CDR3nt: TGTGCCAGCAGGGAACAAGGACTCCCCAATCAGCCCCAGCATTTT
d_gene: -; v_gene: TRBV19; j_gene: TRBJ2-1; abundance: -; CDR3aa: CASSIDYSLAFLNEQFF; CDR3nt: TGTGCCAGTAGTATAGATTATAGCCTGGCCTTCCTCAATGAGCAGTTCTTC
d_gene: TRBD2; v_gene: TRBV10-3; j_gene: TRBJ2-7; abundance: few; CDR3aa: CAISTQSGGSAHEQYF; CDR3nt: TGTGCCATCAGTACGCAAAGCGGCGGGAGTGCGCACGAGCAGTACTTC
d_gene: -; v_gene: TRBV19; j_gene: TRBJ1-1; abundance: -; CDR3aa: CATRQSGNTEAFF; CDR3nt: TGTGCCACCCGACAGTCTGGGAACACTGAAGCTTTCTTT
d_gene: TRBD1; v_gene: TRBV11-3; j_gene: TRBJ2-1; abundance: -; CDR3aa: CASSLRDSSYNEQFF; CDR3nt: TGTGCCAGCAGCTTACGGGACAGCTCCTACAATGAGCAGTTCTTC
d_gene: -; v_gene: TRBV28; j_gene: TRBJ1-6; abundance: -; CDR3aa: CASTSAGSHNSPLHF; CDR3nt: TGTGCCAGCACCTCCGCGGGCAGCCATAATTCACCCCTCCACTTT
d_gene: TRBD2; v_gene: TRBV19; j_gene: TRBJ2-3; abundance: -; CDR3aa: CASSKKAGVFTDTQYF; CDR3nt: TGTGCCAGTAGTAAAAAAGCGGGGGTCTTCACAGATACGCAGTATTTT
d_gene: -; v_gene: TRBV3-1/TRBV3-2; j_gene: TRBJ2-7; abundance: -; CDR3aa: CASSQLYRGGYEQYF; CDR3nt: TGTGCCAGCAGCCAATTGTACAGGGGGGGATACGAGCAGTACTTC
d_gene: -; v_gene: TRBV6-1; j_gene: TRBJ1-5; abundance: once; CDR3aa: CASSEAHYSNQPQHF; CDR3nt: TGTGCCAGCAGTGAAGCACACTATAGCAATCAGCCCCAGCATTTT
d_gene: TRBD1; v_gene: TRBV10-2; j_gene: TRBJ1-1; abundance: -; CDR3aa: CASSERQGGAFF; CDR3nt: TGCGCCAGCAGTGAGAGACAGGGGGGAGCTTTCTTT
d_gene: -; v_gene: TRBV5-1; j_gene: TRBJ2-2; abundance: -; CDR3aa: CASSARQDFKAGELFF; CDR3nt: TGCGCCAGCAGCGCCCGACAGGACTTCAAGGCCGGGGAGCTGTTTTTT
d_gene: -; v_gene: TRBV9; j_gene: TRBJ1-3; abundance: few; CDR3aa: CASSVEEGRGNTIYF; CDR3nt: TGTGCCAGCAGCGTAGAGGAGGGGAGAGGAAACACCATATATTTT
d_gene: TRBD1; v_gene: TRBV6-5; j_gene: TRBJ2-7; abundance: -; CDR3aa: CASDKDRGWDEQYF; CDR3nt: TGTGCCAGCGATAAAGACAGGGGGTGGGACGAGCAGTACTTC
d_gene: TRBD2; v_gene: TRBV15; j_gene: TRBJ2-1; abundance: -; CDR3aa: CATSRRGTRPLAGQFF; CDR3nt: TGTGCCACCAGCCGTCGAGGGACGAGGCCCTTAGCGGGACAGTTCTTC
d_gene: TRBD1; v_gene: TRBV29-1; j_gene: TRBJ1-4; abundance: -; CDR3aa: CSGLDRGQEKLFF; CDR3nt: TGCAGCGGATTGGACAGGGGACAAGAAAAACTGTTTTTT
d_gene: TRBD1; v_gene: TRBV19; j_gene: TRBJ2-7; abundance: -; CDR3aa: CASSRGQGGSYEQYF; CDR3nt: TGTGCCAGTAGTAGGGGACAGGGGGGCTCCTACGAGCAGTACTTC
d_gene: -; v_gene: TRBV7-9; j_gene: TRBJ1-3; abundance: -; CDR3aa: CASIPAGGGNTIYF; CDR3nt: TGTGCCAGCATTCCAGCGGGGGGTGGAAACACCATATATTTT
d_gene: -; v_gene: TRBV7-9; j_gene: TRBJ1-2; abundance: -; CDR3aa: CASSSPTDPANYGYTF; CDR3nt: TGTGCCAGCAGCTCACCGACAGACCCTGCTAACTATGGCTACACCTTC
d_gene: TRBD2; v_gene: TRBV10-3; j_gene: TRBJ2-1; abundance: -; CDR3aa: CATPGPPRGTRSRLNEQFF; CDR3nt: TGTGCCACCCCGGGTCCCCCCCGCGGGACTAGGAGTAGGTTGAATGAGCAGTTCTTC
d_gene: TRBD1; v_gene: TRBV6-5; j_gene: TRBJ1-2; abundance: -; CDR3aa: CASSSDRANGYTF; CDR3nt: TGTGCCAGCAGTTCGGACAGGGCAAATGGCTACACCTTC
d_gene: TRBD1; v_gene: TRBV4-1; j_gene: TRBJ1-6; abundance: -; CDR3aa: CASSPGTGRNSPLHF; CDR3nt: TGCGCCAGCAGCCCCGGGACAGGGCGTAATTCACCCCTCCACTTT
d_gene: TRBD2; v_gene: TRBV29-1; j_gene: TRBJ2-1; abundance: -; CDR3aa: CSVAGLASYNEQFF; CDR3nt: TGCAGCGTAGCAGGACTAGCCTCCTACAATGAGCAGTTCTTC
d_gene: TRBD1; v_gene: TRBV28; j_gene: TRBJ1-2; abundance: once; CDR3aa: CAIHPGTGFSGYTF; CDR3nt: TGTGCAATCCACCCCGGGACAGGGTTTTCTGGCTACACCTTC
d_gene: TRBD2; v_gene: TRBV7-2; j_gene: TRBJ2-2; abundance: few; CDR3aa: CASSLARESGELFF; CDR3nt: TGTGCCAGCAGCTTAGCGCGGGAGAGCGGGGAGCTGTTTTTT
d_gene: -; v_gene: TRBV7-2; j_gene: TRBJ1-3; abundance: -; CDR3aa: CASSLRRGASGNTIYF; CDR3nt: TGTGCCAGCAGCTTACGTCGGGGGGCTAGTGGAAACACCATATATTTT
d_gene: TRBD1; v_gene: TRBV19; j_gene: TRBJ2-6; abundance: once; CDR3aa: CASKDRGLLSGANVLTF; CDR3nt: TGTGCCAGTAAGGACAGGGGGCTACTCTCTGGGGCCAACGTCCTGACTTTC
d_gene: TRBD1; v_gene: TRBV7-2; j_gene: TRBJ1-4; abundance: -; CDR3aa: CASSFDRGTNEKLFF; CDR3nt: TGTGCCAGCAGCTTTGACAGGGGAACTAATGAAAAACTGTTTTTT
d_gene: -; v_gene: TRBV30; j_gene: TRBJ2-5; abundance: once; CDR3aa: CAWSPGVDETQYF; CDR3nt: TGTGCCTGGAGTCCCGGGGTGGATGAGACCCAGTACTTC
d_gene: TRBD1; v_gene: TRBV30; j_gene: TRBJ1-5; abundance: few; CDR3aa: CAWQKDRGDQPQHF; CDR3nt: TGTGCCTGGCAGAAGGACAGGGGCGATCAGCCCCAGCATTTT
d_gene: -; v_gene: TRBV6-2/TRBV6-3; j_gene: TRBJ2-1; abundance: -; CDR3aa: CASSYPTGPEQFF; CDR3nt: TGTGCCAGCAGTTACCCGACAGGTCCGGAGCAGTTCTTC
d_gene: -; v_gene: TRBV6-1; j_gene: TRBJ1-2; abundance: -; CDR3aa: CASSEGFLQRMDYGYTF; CDR3nt: TGTGCCAGCAGTGAAGGTTTTTTACAGCGGATGGACTATGGCTACACCTTC
d_gene: -; v_gene: TRBV4-2; j_gene: TRBJ2-1; abundance: -; CDR3aa: CASSQGSRGSYNEQFF; CDR3nt: TGTGCCAGCAGCCAAGGAAGCAGGGGCTCCTACAATGAGCAGTTCTTC
d_gene: -; v_gene: TRBV21-1; j_gene: TRBJ2-7; abundance: -; CDR3aa: CASSKSPGGISYEQYF; CDR3nt: TGTGCCAGCAGCAAAAGCCCAGGGGGGATCTCCTACGAGCAGTACTTC
d_gene: TRBD1; v_gene: TRBV27; j_gene: TRBJ2-3; abundance: -; CDR3aa: CASTDLPGRGLTDTQYF; CDR3nt: TGTGCCAGCACCGACCTCCCGGGTAGGGGGCTCACAGATACGCAGTATTTT
d_gene: TRBD2; v_gene: TRBV5-1; j_gene: TRBJ2-5; abundance: -; CDR3aa: CASSLGLAGGLETQYF; CDR3nt: TGCGCCAGCAGCTTAGGACTAGCGGGGGGGCTGGAGACCCAGTACTTC
d_gene: TRBD2; v_gene: TRBV7-2; j_gene: TRBJ2-2; abundance: -; CDR3aa: CASSLGGSGTGELFF; CDR3nt: TGTGCCAGCAGCTTGGGCGGGAGTGGAACCGGGGAGCTGTTTTTT
d_gene: TRBD2; v_gene: TRBV28; j_gene: TRBJ2-7; abundance: -; CDR3aa: CARELAGGCDEQYF; CDR3nt: TGTGCTAGGGAGCTAGCGGGAGGATGCGACGAGCAGTACTTC
d_gene: TRBD2; v_gene: TRBV6-1; j_gene: TRBJ2-3; abundance: -; CDR3aa: CASSDATGGQDTQYF; CDR3nt: TGTGCCAGCAGTGATGCAACGGGGGGGCAGGATACGCAGTATTTT
d_gene: TRBD1; v_gene: TRBV14; j_gene: TRBJ1-2; abundance: few; CDR3aa: CASSQDHDRAYGYTF; CDR3nt: TGTGCCAGCAGCCAAGATCACGACAGGGCGTATGGCTACACCTTC
d_gene: TRBD1; v_gene: TRBV29-1; j_gene: TRBJ1-1; abundance: once; CDR3aa: CSAREDRVTEAFF; CDR3nt: TGCAGCGCCCGTGAGGACAGGGTCACTGAAGCTTTCTTT
d_gene: TRBD1; v_gene: TRBV18; j_gene: TRBJ2-3; abundance: -; CDR3aa: CASSTDRGQWDTQYF; CDR3nt: TGTGCCAGCTCCACCGACAGGGGGCAATGGGATACGCAGTATTTT
d_gene: TRBD2; v_gene: TRBV5-1; j_gene: TRBJ2-5; abundance: -; CDR3aa: CASSPDGTSFQTQYF; CDR3nt: TGCGCCAGCAGCCCCGACGGGACTAGCTTTCAGACCCAGTACTTC
d_gene: TRBD2; v_gene: TRBV6-1; j_gene: TRBJ2-4; abundance: -; CDR3aa: CASSEAQAGQNIQYF; CDR3nt: TGTGCCAGCAGTGAAGCCCAAGCGGGGCAAAACATTCAGTACTTC
d_gene: TRBD2; v_gene: TRBV3-1/TRBV3-2; j_gene: TRBJ2-7; abundance: -; CDR3aa: CASSRRGGARNEQYF; CDR3nt: TGTGCCAGCAGCCGACGCGGGGGGGCCAGAAACGAGCAGTACTTC
d_gene: -; v_gene: TRBV19; j_gene: TRBJ1-2; abundance: -; CDR3aa: CASSIVAGAYGYTF; CDR3nt: TGTGCCAGTAGTATAGTGGCGGGGGCCTATGGCTACACCTTC
d_gene: TRBD2; v_gene: TRBV18; j_gene: TRBJ2-1; abundance: -; CDR3aa: CASSPGTSGGTTKSEQFF; CDR3nt: TGTGCCAGCTCACCCGGGACTAGCGGGGGAACCACGAAGAGTGAGCAGTTCTTC
d_gene: TRBD1; v_gene: TRBV28; j_gene: TRBJ1-1; abundance: -; CDR3aa: CAVDRQGTEAFF; CDR3nt: TGTGCCGTGGACCGACAGGGAACTGAAGCTTTCTTT
d_gene: -; v_gene: TRBV9; j_gene: TRBJ1-2; abundance: -; CDR3aa: CASSTTNYGYTF; CDR3nt: TGTGCCAGCAGCACAACTAACTATGGCTACACCTTC
d_gene: TRBD1; v_gene: TRBV6-6; j_gene: TRBJ1-2; abundance: -; CDR3aa: CASSWDRGMFGYTF; CDR3nt: TGTGCCAGCAGTTGGGACAGGGGGATGTTTGGCTACACCTTC
d_gene: TRBD1; v_gene: TRBV4-2; j_gene: TRBJ1-3; abundance: -; CDR3aa: CASSQDLGGLSGNTIYF; CDR3nt: TGTGCCAGCAGCCAAGATCTAGGGGGCCTCTCTGGAAACACCATATATTTT
d_gene: TRBD1; v_gene: TRBV30; j_gene: TRBJ1-2; abundance: -; CDR3aa: CAWSRQTGGAGYTF; CDR3nt: TGTGCCTGGAGCCGCCAGACAGGGGGCGCAGGCTACACCTTC
d_gene: -; v_gene: TRBV30; j_gene: TRBJ1-3; abundance: once; CDR3aa: CAWSVRGIGNTIYF; CDR3nt: TGTGCCTGGAGTGTACGGGGAATTGGAAACACCATATATTTT
d_gene: -; v_gene: TRBV28; j_gene: TRBJ1-2; abundance: once; CDR3aa: CASSFQTIERDYGYTF; CDR3nt: TGTGCCAGCAGTTTCCAAACTATCGAGAGGGACTATGGCTACACCTTC
d_gene: -; v_gene: TRBV6-1; j_gene: TRBJ1-2; abundance: -; CDR3aa: CASSERSGGWGGYTF; CDR3nt: TGTGCCAGCAGTGAGAGATCGGGAGGTTGGGGTGGCTACACCTTC
d_gene: TRBD1; v_gene: TRBV7-3; j_gene: TRBJ2-3; abundance: -; CDR3aa: CASSLRTGTTDTQYF; CDR3nt: TGTGCCAGCAGCTTACGGACAGGGACCACAGATACGCAGTATTTT
d_gene: TRBD1; v_gene: TRBV7-9; j_gene: TRBJ2-7; abundance: -; CDR3aa: CASSLVTGAYEQYF; CDR3nt: TGTGCCAGCAGCTTAGTTACAGGGGCCTACGAGCAGTACTTC
d_gene: -; v_gene: TRBV3-1/TRBV3-2; j_gene: TRBJ1-1; abundance: -; CDR3aa: CASSHDRVVTEAFF; CDR3nt: TGTGCCAGCAGCCACGATCGAGTGGTCACTGAAGCTTTCTTT